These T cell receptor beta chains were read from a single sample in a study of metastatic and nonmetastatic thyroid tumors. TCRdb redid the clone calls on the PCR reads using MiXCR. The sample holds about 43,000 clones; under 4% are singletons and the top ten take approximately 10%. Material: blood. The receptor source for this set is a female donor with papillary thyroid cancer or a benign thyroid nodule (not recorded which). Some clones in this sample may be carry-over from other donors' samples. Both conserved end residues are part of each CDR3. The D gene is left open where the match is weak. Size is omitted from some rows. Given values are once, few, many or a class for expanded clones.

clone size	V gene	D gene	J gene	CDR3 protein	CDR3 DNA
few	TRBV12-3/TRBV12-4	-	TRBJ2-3	CASSLGSVPTTQYF	TGTGCCAGCAGCTTAGGTTCGGTCCCCACTACGCAGTATTTT
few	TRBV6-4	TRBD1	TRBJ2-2	CASSGQGTGELFF	TGTGCCAGCAGCGGACAGGGAACCGGGGAGCTGTTTTTT
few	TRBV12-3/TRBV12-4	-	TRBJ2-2	CASSWAGLANTGELFF	TGTGCCAGCAGTTGGGCGGGGCTCGCGAACACCGGGGAGCTGTTTTTT
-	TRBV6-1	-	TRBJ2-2	CASSEPVVMELFF	TGTGCCAGCAGTGAACCGGTGGTAATGGAGCTGTTTTTT
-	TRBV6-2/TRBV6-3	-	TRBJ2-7	CASIRDKPYEQYF	TGTGCCAGCATCCGGGACAAGCCCTACGAGCAGTACTTC
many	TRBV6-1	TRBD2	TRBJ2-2	CASSLSGRAAGELFF	TGTGCCAGCAGCCTGAGCGGGAGGGCCGCCGGGGAGCTGTTTTTT
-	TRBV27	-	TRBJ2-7	CASSFGPGREQYF	-
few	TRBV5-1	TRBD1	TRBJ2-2	CASSPTGTGVGTGELFF	TGCGCCAGCAGCCCCACCGGGACAGGGGTGGGGACCGGGGAGCTGTTTTTT
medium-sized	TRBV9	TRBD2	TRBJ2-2	CASSGLAGVGTGELFF	TGTGCCAGCAGCGGTCTAGCGGGAGTTGGAACCGGGGAGCTGTTTTTT
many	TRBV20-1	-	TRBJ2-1	CSVNRVGGEQFF	TGCAGTGTCAATCGGGTTGGGGGTGAGCAGTTCTTC
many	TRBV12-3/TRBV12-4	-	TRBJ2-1	CASISDRVIGGNEQFF	TGTGCCAGCATCAGCGACAGGGTGATTGGAGGGAATGAGCAGTTCTTC
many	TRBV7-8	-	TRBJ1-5	CASSVTGTWMGGNQPQHF	TGTGCCAGCAGCGTCACAGGGACCTGGATGGGGGGCAATCAGCCCCAGCATTTT
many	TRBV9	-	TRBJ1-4	CASSATGTSNEKLFF	TGTGCCAGCAGCGCAACAGGGACTTCTAATGAAAAACTGTTTTTT
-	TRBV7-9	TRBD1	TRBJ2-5	CASSFGTGQEAQYF	TGTGCCAGCAGCTTCGGGACAGGACAAGAGGCCCAGTACTTC
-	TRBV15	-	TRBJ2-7	CASSPHVGLSYEQYF	TGTGCCAGCAGCCCACATGTGGGCCTATCCTACGAGCAGTACTTC
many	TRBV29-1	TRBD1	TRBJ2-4	CSVEPDRVMENIQYF	TGCAGCGTTGAACCGGACAGGGTTATGGAAAACATTCAGTACTTC
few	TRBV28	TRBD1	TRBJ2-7	CASSSPGTGRYEQYF	TGTGCCAGCAGTTCGCCCGGGACAGGGAGGTACGAGCAGTACTTC
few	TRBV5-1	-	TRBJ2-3	CFSGLWDSTDTQYF	TGCTTCAGCGGCTTGTGGGATAGCACAGATACGCAGTATTTT
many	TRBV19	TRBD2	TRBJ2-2	CASQRGSGSLNTGELFF	TGTGCCAGTCAAAGGGGCAGCGGGAGCCTTAACACCGGGGAGCTGTTTTTT
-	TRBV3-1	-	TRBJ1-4	CASSLQPSGVGEKLFF	TGTGCCAGCAGCCTCCAACCGTCGGGGGTCGGGGAAAAACTGTTTTTT
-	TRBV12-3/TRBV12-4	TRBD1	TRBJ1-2	CASRLTGEGGYTF	TGTGCCAGCAGACTTACAGGGGAAGGTGGCTACACCTTC
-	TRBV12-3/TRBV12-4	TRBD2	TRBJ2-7	CASSSGTIYEQYF	TGTGCCAGCAGTAGCGGGACTATCTACGAGCAGTACTTC
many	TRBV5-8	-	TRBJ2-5	CASSVEETQYF	TGTGCCAGCAGCGTCGAGGAGACCCAGTACTTC
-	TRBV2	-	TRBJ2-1	CASRVSNEQFF	TGTGCCAGCAGGGTAAGCAATGAGCAGTTCTTC
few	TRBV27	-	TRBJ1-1	CASSFQTSHEAFF	TGTGCCAGCAGTTTTCAGACGTCTCATGAAGCTTTCTTT
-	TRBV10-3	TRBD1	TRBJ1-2	CASSTSDRGLYGYTF	TGTGCCAGCAGTACATCGGACAGGGGGCTCTATGGCTACACCTTC
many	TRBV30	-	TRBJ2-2	CAWSEGSGGTGELFF	TGTGCCTGGAGCGAAGGTAGTGGGGGCACCGGGGAGCTGTTTTTT
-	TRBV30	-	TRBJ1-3	CAWSGIGIIGNTIYF	TGTGCCTGGAGTGGAATTGGGATAATTGGAAACACCATATATTTT
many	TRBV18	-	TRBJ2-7	CASSPVQEVEQYF	TGTGCCAGCTCACCCGTGCAGGAAGTCGAGCAGTACTTC
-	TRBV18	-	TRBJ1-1	CASSPPDSAEAFF	TGTGCCAGCTCACCCCCGGACTCGGCTGAAGCTTTCTTT
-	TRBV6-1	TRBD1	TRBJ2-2	CASRGQGQSLGTGELFF	TGTGCCAGCCGCGGACAGGGGCAATCATTGGGCACCGGGGAGCTGTTTTTT
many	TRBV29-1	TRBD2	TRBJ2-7	CSVEDHPLAGGYEQYF	TGCAGCGTTGAAGATCACCCCCTAGCGGGAGGGTACGAGCAGTACTTC
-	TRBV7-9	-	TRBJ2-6	CASSLFGLAGWANVVTF	TGTGCCAGCAGCTTATTCGGCCTGGCAGGGTGGGCCAACGTCGTGACTTTC
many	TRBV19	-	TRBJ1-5	CASSAGWDQPQRF	TGTGCCAGTAGTGCGGGTTGGGATCAGCCCCAGCGCTTT
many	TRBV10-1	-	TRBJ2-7	CAPGPPHEQYF	TGCGCACCCGGGCCCCCCCACGAGCAGTACTTC
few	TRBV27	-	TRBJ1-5	CASQGRGGNQPQHF	TGTGCCAGCCAAGGCAGGGGTGGCAATCAGCCCCAGCATTTT
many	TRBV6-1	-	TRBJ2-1	CASSSRLSSYNEQFF	TGTGCCAGCAGTTCCCGACTATCCTCCTACAATGAGCAGTTCTTC
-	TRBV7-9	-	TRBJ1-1	CASSFAQDTEAFF	TGTGCCAGCAGCTTTGCACAGGACACTGAAGCTTTCTTT
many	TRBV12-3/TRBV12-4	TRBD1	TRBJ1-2	CASSPTGFGYTF	TGTGCCAGCAGTCCGACAGGGTTTGGCTACACCTTC
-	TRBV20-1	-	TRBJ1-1	CSAPYLLTDGMNTEAFF	TGCAGTGCACCCTATCTCTTGACCGACGGTATGAACACTGAAGCTTTCTTT
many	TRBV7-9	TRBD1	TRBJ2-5	CASSSRDRVFETQYF	TGTGCCAGCAGCTCCCGGGACAGGGTGTTTGAAACCCAGTACTTC
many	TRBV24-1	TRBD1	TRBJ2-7	CATSDPRQGYYEQYF	TGTGCCACCAGTGATCCCCGACAGGGTTACTACGAGCAGTACTTC
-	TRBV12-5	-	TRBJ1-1	CASGLGQRNTEAFF	TGTGCTAGTGGTTTGGGACAGAGGAACACTGAAGCTTTCTTT
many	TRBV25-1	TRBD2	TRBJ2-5	CVSSSAGGPETQYF	TGTGTCAGCAGTTCCGCGGGAGGGCCGGAGACCCAGTACTTC
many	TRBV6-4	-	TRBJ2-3	CASSETTLGTQYF	TGTGCCAGCAGTGAGACTACCCTGGGTACGCAGTATTTT
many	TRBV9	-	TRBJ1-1	CASSVQGWNTEAFF	TGTGCCAGCAGCGTACAGGGTTGGAACACTGAAGCTTTCTTT
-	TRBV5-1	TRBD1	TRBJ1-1	CASSTQGDPNTEAFF	TGCGCCAGCAGCACCCAGGGGGACCCAAACACTGAAGCTTTCTTT
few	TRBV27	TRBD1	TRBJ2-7	CASSRTGQSYEQYF	TGTGCCAGCAGTCGGACAGGGCAAAGCTACGAGCAGTACTTC
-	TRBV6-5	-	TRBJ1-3	CASSNEGHVNTIYF	TGTGCCAGCAGTAACGAGGGGCATGTAAACACCATATATTTT
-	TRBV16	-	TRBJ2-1	CASSQWASDEQFF	TGTGCCAGCAGCCAATGGGCCAGCGATGAGCAGTTCTTC
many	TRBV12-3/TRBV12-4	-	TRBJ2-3	CASSSQDTQYF	TGTGCCAGCAGCTCCCAGGATACGCAGTATTTT